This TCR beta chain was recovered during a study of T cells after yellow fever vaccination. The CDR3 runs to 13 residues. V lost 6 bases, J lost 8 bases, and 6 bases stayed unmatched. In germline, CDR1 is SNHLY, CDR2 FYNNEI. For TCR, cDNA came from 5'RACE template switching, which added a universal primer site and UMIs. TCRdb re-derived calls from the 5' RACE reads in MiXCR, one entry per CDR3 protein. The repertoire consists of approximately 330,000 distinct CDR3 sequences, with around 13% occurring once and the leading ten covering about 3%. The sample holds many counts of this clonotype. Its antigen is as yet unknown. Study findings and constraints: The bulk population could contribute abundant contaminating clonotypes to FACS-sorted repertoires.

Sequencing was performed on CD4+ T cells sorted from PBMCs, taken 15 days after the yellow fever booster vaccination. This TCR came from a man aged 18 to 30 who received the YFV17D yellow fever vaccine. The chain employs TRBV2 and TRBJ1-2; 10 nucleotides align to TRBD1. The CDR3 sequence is CASREDRGKGYTF. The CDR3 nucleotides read TGTGCCAGCAGAGAGGACAGGGGGAAAGGCTACACCTTC.